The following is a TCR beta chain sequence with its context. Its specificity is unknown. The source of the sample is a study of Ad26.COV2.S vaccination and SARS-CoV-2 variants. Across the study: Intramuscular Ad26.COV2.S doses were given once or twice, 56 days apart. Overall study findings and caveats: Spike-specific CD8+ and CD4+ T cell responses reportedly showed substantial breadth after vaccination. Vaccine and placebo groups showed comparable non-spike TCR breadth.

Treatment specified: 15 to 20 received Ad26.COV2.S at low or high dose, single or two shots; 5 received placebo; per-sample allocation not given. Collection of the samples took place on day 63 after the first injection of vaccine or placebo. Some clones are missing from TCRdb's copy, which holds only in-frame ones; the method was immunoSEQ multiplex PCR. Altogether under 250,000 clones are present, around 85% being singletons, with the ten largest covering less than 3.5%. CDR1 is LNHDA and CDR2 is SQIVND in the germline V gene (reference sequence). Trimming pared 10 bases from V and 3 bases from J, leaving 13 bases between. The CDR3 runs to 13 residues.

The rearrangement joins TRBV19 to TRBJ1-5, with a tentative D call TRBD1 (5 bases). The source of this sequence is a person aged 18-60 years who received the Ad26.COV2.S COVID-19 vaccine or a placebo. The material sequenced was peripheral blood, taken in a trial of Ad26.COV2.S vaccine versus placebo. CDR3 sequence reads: CATAGPVNQPQHF. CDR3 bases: TGTGCCACCGCAGGGCCCGTCAATCAGCCCCAGCATTTT.